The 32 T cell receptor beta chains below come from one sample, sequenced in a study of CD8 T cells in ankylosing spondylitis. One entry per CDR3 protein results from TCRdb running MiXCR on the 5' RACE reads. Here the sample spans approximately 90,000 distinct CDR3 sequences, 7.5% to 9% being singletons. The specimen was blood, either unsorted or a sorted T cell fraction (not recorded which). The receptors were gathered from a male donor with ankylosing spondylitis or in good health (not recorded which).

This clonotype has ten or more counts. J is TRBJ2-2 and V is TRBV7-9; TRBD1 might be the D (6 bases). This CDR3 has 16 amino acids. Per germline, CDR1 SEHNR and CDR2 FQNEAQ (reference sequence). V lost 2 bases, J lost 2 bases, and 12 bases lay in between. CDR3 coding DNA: TGTGCCAGCAGCTTATTCAGGGGTGGTAACACCGGGGAGCTGTTTTTT. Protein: CASSLFRGGNTGELFF.

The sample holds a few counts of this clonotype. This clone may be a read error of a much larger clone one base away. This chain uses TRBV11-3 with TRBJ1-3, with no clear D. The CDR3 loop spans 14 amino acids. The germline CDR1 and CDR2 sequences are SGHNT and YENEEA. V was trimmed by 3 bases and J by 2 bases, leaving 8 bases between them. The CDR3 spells CASSFGGPGNTIYF. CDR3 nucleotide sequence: TGTGCCAGCAGCTTCGGTGGGCCTGGAAACACCATATATTTT.

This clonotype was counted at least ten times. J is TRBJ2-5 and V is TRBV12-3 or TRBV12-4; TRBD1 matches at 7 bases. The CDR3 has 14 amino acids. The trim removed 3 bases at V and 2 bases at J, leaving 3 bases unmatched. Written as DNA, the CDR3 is TGTGCCAGCAGTTTCGCCAGGGGGCAAGAGACCCAGTACTTC. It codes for CASSFARGQETQYF.

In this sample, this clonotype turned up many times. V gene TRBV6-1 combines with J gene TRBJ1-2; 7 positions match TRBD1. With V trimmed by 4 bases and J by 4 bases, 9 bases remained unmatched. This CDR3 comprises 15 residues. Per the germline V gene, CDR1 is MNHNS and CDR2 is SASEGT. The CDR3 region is CASSAPAGQTYGYTF. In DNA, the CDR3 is TGTGCCAGCAGTGCGCCCGCGGGACAGACCTATGGCTACACCTTC.

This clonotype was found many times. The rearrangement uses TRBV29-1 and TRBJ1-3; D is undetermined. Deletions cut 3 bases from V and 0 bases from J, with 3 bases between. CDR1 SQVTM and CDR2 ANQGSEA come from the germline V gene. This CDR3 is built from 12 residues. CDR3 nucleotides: TGCAGCGTTGAGCACTCTGGAAACACCATATATTTT. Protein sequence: CSVEHSGNTIYF.

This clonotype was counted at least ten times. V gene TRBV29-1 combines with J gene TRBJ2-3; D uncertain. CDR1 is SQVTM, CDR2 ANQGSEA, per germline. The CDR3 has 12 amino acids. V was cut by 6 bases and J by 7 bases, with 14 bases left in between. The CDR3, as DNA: TGCAGCGTGACGGGCGGTTTGCATACGCAGTATTTT. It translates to CSVTGGLHTQYF.

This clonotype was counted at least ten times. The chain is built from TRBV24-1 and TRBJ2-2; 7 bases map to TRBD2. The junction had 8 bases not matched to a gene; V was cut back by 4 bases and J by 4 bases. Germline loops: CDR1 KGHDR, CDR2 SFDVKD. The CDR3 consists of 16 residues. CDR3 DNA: TGTGCCACCAGTGACTCCGGGACTACAGTCACCGGGGAGCTGTTTTTT. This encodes CATSDSGTTVTGELFF.

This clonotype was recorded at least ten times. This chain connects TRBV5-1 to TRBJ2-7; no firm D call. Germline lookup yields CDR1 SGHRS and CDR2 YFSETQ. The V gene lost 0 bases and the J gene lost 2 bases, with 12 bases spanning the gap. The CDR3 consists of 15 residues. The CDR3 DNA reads TGCGCCAGCAGCTTGGAAGGTGGCAGTCCCTACGAGCAGTACTTC. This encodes CASSLEGGSPYEQYF.

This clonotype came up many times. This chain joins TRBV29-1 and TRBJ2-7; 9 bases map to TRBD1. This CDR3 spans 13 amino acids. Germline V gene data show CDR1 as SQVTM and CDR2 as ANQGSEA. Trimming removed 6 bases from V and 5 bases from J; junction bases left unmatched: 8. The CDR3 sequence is CSVDGTGYNEQYF. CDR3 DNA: TGCAGCGTGGACGGGACAGGGTACAACGAGCAGTACTTC.

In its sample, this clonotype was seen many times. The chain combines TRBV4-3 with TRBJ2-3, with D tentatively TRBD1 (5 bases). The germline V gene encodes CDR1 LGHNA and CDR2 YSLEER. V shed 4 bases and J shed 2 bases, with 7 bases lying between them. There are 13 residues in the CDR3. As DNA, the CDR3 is TGCGCCAGCAGCCCCAGGGACACAGATACGCAGTATTTT. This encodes CASSPRDTDTQYF.

CDR3 in DNA: TGTGCCAGCAGCTTTTGGGGAAGGGATCCTGGAAACACCATATATTTT. This translates into CASSFWGRDPGNTIYF. The genes are TRBV7-2 and TRBJ1-3; D gene uncertain. CDR1 is SGHTA and CDR2 is FQGNSA in the germline V gene. The CDR3 sequence is 16 residues long. V lost 3 bases to trimming and J lost 2 bases, with 14 bases between them.

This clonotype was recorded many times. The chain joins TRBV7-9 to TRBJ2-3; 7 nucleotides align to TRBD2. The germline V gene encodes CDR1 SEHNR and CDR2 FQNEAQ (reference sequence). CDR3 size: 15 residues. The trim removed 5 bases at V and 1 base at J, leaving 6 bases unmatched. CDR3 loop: CASSRKAGGTDTQYF. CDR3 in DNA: TGTGCCAGCAGCCGAAAGGCGGGGGGCACAGATACGCAGTATTTT.

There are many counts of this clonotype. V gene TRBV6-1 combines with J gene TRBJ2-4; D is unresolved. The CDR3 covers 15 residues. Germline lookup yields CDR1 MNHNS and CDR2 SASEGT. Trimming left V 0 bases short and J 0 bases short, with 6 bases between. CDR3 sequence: CASSEAILAKNIQYF. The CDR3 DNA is TGTGCCAGCAGTGAAGCAATCTTAGCCAAAAACATTCAGTACTTC.

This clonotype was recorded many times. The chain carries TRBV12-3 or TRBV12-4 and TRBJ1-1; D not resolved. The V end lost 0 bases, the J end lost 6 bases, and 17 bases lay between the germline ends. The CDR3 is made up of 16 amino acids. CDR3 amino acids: CASSLALGILSAEAFF. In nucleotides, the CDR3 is TGTGCCAGCAGTTTAGCGCTCGGGATTCTTAGCGCTGAAGCTTTCTTT.

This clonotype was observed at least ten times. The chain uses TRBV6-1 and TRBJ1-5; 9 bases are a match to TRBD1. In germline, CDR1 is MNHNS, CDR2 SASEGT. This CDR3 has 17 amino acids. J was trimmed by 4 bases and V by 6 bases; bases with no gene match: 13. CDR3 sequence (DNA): TGTGCCAGCAGCCCGGGACAGGGTTTTCGTCGGAATCAGCCCCAGCATTTT. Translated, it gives CASSPGQGFRRNQPQHF.

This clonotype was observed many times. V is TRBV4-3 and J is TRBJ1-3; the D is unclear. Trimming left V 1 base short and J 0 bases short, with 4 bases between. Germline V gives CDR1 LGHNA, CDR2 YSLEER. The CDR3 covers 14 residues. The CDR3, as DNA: TGCGCCAGCAGCCAAGGGTACTCTGGAAACACCATATATTTT. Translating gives CASSQGYSGNTIYF.

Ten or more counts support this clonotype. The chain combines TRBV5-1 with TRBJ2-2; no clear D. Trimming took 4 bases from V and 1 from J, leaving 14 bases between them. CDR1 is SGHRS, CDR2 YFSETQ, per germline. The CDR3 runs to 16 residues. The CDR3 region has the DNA TGCGCCAGCAGCCTCCGGTGGAGAGGGAACACCGGGGAGCTGTTTTTT. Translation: CASSLRWRGNTGELFF. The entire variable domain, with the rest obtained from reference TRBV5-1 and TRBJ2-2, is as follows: KAGVTQTPRYLIKTRGQQVTLSCSPISGHRSVSWYQQTPGQGLQFLFEYFSETQRNKGNFPGRFSGRQFSNSRSEMNVSTLELGDSALYLCASSLRWRGNTGELFFGEGSRLTVL.

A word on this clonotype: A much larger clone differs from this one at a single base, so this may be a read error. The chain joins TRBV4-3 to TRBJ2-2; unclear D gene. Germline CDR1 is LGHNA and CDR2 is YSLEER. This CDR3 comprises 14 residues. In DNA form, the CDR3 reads TGCACCAGCAGCCAAGATAGGAGCACCGGGGAGCTGTTTTTT. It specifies CTSSQDRSTGELFF.

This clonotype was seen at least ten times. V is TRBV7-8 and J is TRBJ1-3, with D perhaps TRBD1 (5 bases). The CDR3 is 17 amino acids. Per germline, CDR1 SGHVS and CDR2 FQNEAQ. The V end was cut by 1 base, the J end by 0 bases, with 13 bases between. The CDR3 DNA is TGTGCCAGCAGCTTAGTAGCGGGACCAACCTCTGGAAACACCATATATTTT. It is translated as CASSLVAGPTSGNTIYF.

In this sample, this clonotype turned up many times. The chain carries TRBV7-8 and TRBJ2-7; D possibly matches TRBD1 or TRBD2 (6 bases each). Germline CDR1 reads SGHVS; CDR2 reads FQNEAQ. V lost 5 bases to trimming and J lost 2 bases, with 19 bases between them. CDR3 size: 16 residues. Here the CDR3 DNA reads TGTGCCAGCAGCCCGCGGGGACAATCGGGGGCCTACGAGCAGTACTTC. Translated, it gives CASSPRGQSGAYEQYF.

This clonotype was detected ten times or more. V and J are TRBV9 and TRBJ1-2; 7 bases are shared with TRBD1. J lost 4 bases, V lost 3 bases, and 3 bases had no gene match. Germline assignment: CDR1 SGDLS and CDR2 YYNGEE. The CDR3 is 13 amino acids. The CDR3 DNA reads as TGTGCCAGCAGCGCGACAGGGTTCTATGGCTACACCTTC. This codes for CASSATGFYGYTF. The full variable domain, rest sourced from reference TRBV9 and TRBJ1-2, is DSGVTQTPKHLITATGQRVTLRCSPRSGDLSVYWYQQSLDQGLQFLIQYYNGEERAKGNILERFSAQQFPDLHSELNLSSLELGDSALYFCASSATGFYGYTFGSGTRLTVV.

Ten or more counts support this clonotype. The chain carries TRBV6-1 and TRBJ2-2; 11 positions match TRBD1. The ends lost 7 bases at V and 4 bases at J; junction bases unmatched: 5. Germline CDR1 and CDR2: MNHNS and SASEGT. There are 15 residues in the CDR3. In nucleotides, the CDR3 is TGTGCCAGCACCGATGGGACAGGGGGCACCGGGGAGCTGTTTTTT. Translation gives CASTDGTGGTGELFF.

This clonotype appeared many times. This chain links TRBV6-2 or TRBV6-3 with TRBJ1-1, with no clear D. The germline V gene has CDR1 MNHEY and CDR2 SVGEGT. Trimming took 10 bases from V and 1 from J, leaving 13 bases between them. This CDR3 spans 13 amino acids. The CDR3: CATRETPNTEAFF. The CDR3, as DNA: TGTGCCACCCGCGAGACACCGAACACTGAAGCTTTCTTT.

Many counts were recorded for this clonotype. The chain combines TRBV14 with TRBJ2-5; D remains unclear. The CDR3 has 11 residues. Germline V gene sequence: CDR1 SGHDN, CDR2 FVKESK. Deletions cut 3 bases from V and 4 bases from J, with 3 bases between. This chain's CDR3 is CASSHGETQYF. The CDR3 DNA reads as TGTGCCAGCAGCCACGGAGAGACCCAGTACTTC. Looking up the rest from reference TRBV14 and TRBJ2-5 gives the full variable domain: EAGVTQFPSHSVIEKGQTVTLRCDPISGHDNLYWYRRVMGKEIKFLLHFVKESKQDESGMPNNRFLAERTGGTYSTLKVQPAELEDSGVYFCASSHGETQYFGPGTRLLVL.

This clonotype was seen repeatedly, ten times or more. The CDR3, as DNA: TGCGCCAGCAGACTGGGACGGTTAAACTATGGCTACACCTTC. It encodes CASRLGRLNYGYTF. The rearrangement uses TRBV5-1 and TRBJ1-2; D might be TRBD1 (5 bases). The CDR3 length is 14 residues. With 5 bases removed from V and 2 bases from J, the gap between germline ends came to 13 bases. Germline V gene data show CDR1 as SGHRS and CDR2 as YFSETQ.

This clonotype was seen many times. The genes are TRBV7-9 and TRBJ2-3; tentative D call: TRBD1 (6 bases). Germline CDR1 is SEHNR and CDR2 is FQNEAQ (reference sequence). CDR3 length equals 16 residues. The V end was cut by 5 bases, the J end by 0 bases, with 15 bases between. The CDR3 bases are TGTGCCAGCAGCCGTAACACGGGGACAAGCACAGATACGCAGTATTTT. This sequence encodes CASSRNTGTSTDTQYF.

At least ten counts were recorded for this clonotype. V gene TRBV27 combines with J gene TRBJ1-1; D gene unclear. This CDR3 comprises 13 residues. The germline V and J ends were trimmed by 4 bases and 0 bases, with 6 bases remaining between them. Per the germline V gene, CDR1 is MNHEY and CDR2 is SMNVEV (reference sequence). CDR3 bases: TGTGCCAGCAGTTGGGCTTTGAACACTGAAGCTTTCTTT. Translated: CASSWALNTEAFF.

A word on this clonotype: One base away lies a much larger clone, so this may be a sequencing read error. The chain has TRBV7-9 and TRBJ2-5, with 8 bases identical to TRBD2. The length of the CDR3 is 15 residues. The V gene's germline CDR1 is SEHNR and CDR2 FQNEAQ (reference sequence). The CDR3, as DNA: TGTACCAGCAGCTTAACGGGAGGGCCGCAAGAGACCCAGTACTTC. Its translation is CTSSLTGGPQETQYF. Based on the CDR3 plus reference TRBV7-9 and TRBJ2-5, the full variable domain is DTGVSQNPRHKITKRGQNVTFRCDPISEHNRLYWYRQTLGQGPEFLTYFQNEAQLEKSRLLSDRFSAERPKGSFSTLEIQRTEQGDSAMYLCTSSLTGGPQETQYFGPGTRLLVL.

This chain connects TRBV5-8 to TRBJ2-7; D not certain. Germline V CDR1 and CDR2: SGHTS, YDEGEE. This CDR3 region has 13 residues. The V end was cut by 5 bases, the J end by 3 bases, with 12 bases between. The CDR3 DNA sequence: TGTGCCAGCAGGGATGGGCTGCTCTACGAGCAGTACTTC. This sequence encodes CASRDGLLYEQYF. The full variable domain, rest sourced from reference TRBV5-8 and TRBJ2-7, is EAGVTQSPTHLIKTRGQQATLRCSPISGHTSVYWYQQALGLGLQFLLWYDEGEERNRGNFPPRFSGRQFPNYSSELNVNALELEDSALYLCASRDGLLYEQYFGPGTRLTVT.

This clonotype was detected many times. Here the CDR3 DNA reads TGTGCCAGCAGCCAAAGCGGGAACGTCGACGAGCAGTACTTC. It encodes CASSQSGNVDEQYF. This chain links TRBV9 with TRBJ2-7, with 7 positions matching TRBD2. Trimming removed 4 bases from V and 5 bases from J; junction bases left unmatched: 9. The length of the CDR3 is 14 residues. Germline V lookup: CDR1 SGDLS, CDR2 YYNGEE.

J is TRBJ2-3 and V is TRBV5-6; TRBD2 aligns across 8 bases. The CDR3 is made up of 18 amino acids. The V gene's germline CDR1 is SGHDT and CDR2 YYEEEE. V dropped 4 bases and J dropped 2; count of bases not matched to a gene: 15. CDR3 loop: CASSPRAERGRFTDTQYF. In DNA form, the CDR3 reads TGTGCCAGCAGCCCCAGGGCTGAGCGGGGGCGATTCACAGATACGCAGTATTTT.

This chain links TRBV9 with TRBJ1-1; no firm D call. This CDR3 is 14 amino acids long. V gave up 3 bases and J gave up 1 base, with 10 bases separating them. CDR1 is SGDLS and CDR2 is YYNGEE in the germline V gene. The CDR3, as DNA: TGTGCCAGCAGCGCGGAGGACGCGAACACTGAAGCTTTCTTT. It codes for CASSAEDANTEAFF.